The clone carrying this T cell receptor (beta chain) turned up a few times. Its antigen is not identified. The sample belongs to a study of vaccination effects on CD4 cells after COVID-19. A roughly 10-day culture period preceded the isolation of CD4+ T cells. Each participant was given two doses of one vaccine (BNT162b2 or mRNA-1273). Germline V gene lookup returns CDR1 LGHDT and CDR2 YNNKEL (reference sequence). The ends lost 0 bases at V and 2 bases at J; junction bases unmatched: 5. The CDR3 has 18 amino acids. Findings of the study overall: Convalescent patients were scarce in the study, and it lacked early post-infection timepoints. Late after vaccination, infection- and vaccine-induced clones showed marked clonal contraction.

Profiled with immunoSEQ multiplex PCR; TCRdb holds only in-frame clones, not every one. Seen here are 40,000 to 45,000 clones, about 67% observed once, and the top ten hold more than 7%. Sequencing was performed on CD4+ T cells from PBMCs cultured without peptide, taken after COVID-19 vaccination. The source of this sequence is a human donor who received a COVID-19 vaccine. This rearrangement joins TRBV3-1 (or the pseudogene TRBV3-2) to TRBJ2-3, with 13 bases fitting TRBD2. CDR3 nucleotides: TGTGCCAGCAGCCAAGATCGGGGACTAGCGGGGATCACAGATACGCAGTATTTT. Translating gives CASSQDRGLAGITDTQYF.